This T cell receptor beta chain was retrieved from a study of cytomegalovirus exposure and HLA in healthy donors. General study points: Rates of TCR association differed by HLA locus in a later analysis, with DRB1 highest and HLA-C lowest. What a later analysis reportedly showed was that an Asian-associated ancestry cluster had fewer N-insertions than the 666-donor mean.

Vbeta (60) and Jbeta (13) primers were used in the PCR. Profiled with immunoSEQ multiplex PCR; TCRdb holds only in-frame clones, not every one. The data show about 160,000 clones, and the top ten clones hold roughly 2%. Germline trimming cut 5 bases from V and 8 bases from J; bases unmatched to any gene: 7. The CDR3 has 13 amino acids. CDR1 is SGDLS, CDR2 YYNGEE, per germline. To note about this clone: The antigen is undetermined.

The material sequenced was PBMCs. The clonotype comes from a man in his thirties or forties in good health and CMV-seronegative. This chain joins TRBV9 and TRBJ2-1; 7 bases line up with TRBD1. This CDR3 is CASRSTGLDEQFF. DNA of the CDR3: TGTGCCAGCAGGTCGACAGGGCTCGATGAGCAGTTCTTC.